Below are 5 T cell receptor beta chains sequenced from a single sample in a study of OX40 agonist ivuxolimab in advanced cancers. Using immunoSEQ multiplex PCR, the repertoire was profiled, and TCRdb retains in-frame clones only, with some absent. Of tens of thousands of clones listed, approximately 90% are singletons. Source: CD4+ or CD8+ T cells sorted from blood, taken in a trial of the OX40 agonist ivuxolimab. These receptors all stem from an adult with an advanced solid tumor such as melanoma, head and neck, liver or kidney cancer.

The V and J genes are TRBV6-5 and TRBJ2-2; D is perhaps TRBD1 (6 bases). The ends were cut back, 6 bases at V and 4 bases at J, with 15 bases in the middle. Germline V gene lookup returns CDR1 MNHEY and CDR2 SVGAGI. The CDR3 totals 15 residues. This CDR3 reads CASRLDWTVTGELFF. The CDR3 DNA reads TGTGCCAGCAGACTCGACTGGACAGTCACCGGGGAGCTGTTTTTT.

The V call is TRBV9, the J call TRBJ1-2, with a tentative D call TRBD1 (5 bases). CDR1 is SGDLS and CDR2 is YYNGEE in the germline V gene. Between the trimmed V and J ends, which lost 5 bases and 4 bases, there was a span of 12 bases. The length of the CDR3 is 13 residues. The CDR3 DNA follows: TGTGCCAGCAGTGGAGGGGCCAGCTATGGCTACACCTTC. Its protein is CASSGGASYGYTF.

In this sample, this clone turned up once. V gene TRBV25-1 combines with J gene TRBJ2-1; D possibly matches TRBD1 or TRBD2 (6 bases each). V was shortened by 3 bases and J by 7 bases, with 13 bases between the two germline ends. Germline V gene sequence: CDR1 MGHDK, CDR2 SYGVNS. The CDR3 extends over 14 amino acids. In nucleotides, the CDR3 is TGTGCCAGCAGTGACCCGGGGGCAGGGAATGAGCAGTTCTTC. This sequence encodes CASSDPGAGNEQFF.

This chain connects TRBV2 to TRBJ2-7; D is possibly TRBD1 or TRBD2 (5 bases each). Germline loops: CDR1 SNHLY, CDR2 FYNNEI. This CDR3 spans 12 amino acids. Trimming removed 9 bases at V and 7 bases at J, with 16 bases between. The CDR3 here is CARGEQGREQYV. The CDR3 DNA is TGTGCCAGGGGGGAACAAGGCCGGGAGCAGTACGTC.

This sequence joins TRBV7-8 and TRBJ2-7; D remains ambiguous. Germline CDR1 is SGHVS and CDR2 is FQNEAQ. There are 14 residues in the CDR3. V was pared by 6 bases and J by 3 bases, with 15 bases between. The CDR3 region is CASSPSAGGYEQYF. The DNA of the CDR3 is TGTGCCAGCAGTCCCAGTGCAGGTGGCTACGAGCAGTACTTC.